This T cell receptor (beta chain) was sequenced for a study of shared clonotypes between healthy human individuals. Study details: Donors were a couple of women and three men aged 18 to 49. Points from the study as a whole: Blood was the only sampled material, and tissue repertoires likely differ. Clonotype sharing levels among donors were expected to vary with sequencing depth.

Researchers ran the assay at a deep level. The protocol was immunoSEQ multiplex PCR, while the TCRdb copy is restricted to in-frame clones and leaves out a portion. The table includes approximately 2,000,000 clones, 92% detected once. A remark on this clone: The target antigen is unknown.

Per germline, CDR1 GTSNPN and CDR2 SVGIG (reference sequence). V lost 2 bases and J 0 bases, leaving 11 bases between the germline ends. CDR3 length: 15 amino acids. This TCR was sampled from a man aged 18 to 29 in good health. Some clones in this sample may be carry-over from other donors' samples. Sequencing used naive CD4+ T cells from PBMCs. The subset here: CD45RA+ positively selected. This rearrangement joins TRBV30 to TRBJ1-5, with D perhaps TRBD1 (6 bases). CDR3 in DNA: TGTGCCTGGAGTCGGGGGCAGTATAGCAATCAGCCCCAGCATTTT. Translated, it gives CAWSRGQYSNQPQHF.